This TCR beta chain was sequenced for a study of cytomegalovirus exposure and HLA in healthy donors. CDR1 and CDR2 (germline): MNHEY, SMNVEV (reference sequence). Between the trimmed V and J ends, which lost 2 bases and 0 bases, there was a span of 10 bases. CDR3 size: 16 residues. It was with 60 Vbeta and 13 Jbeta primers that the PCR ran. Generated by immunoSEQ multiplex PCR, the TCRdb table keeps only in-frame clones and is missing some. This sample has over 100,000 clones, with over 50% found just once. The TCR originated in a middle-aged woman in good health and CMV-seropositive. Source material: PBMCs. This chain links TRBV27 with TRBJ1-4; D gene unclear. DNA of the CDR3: TGTGCCAGCAGTTTAGTGCCAGTTGCAACTAATGAAAAACTGTTTTTT. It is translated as CASSLVPVATNEKLFF.